This T cell receptor beta chain was obtained from a study of T-cell reconstitution after alpha-beta-depleted transplantation in children. The CDR3 totals 13 residues. Germline V gene lookup returns CDR1 MNHEY and CDR2 SMNVEV (reference sequence). Trimming cost V 10 bases and J 3 bases, with 15 bases left between them. Preparation of the TCRbeta library used unique molecular identifiers. TCRdb analysed the PCR reads with MiXCR anew, one entry per CDR3 protein. The table has hundreds of thousands of distinct CDR3 sequences, approximately 13% seen once. The sequences come from PBMCs from the stem cell graft donor, collected from the stem cell graft. The chain uses TRBV27 and TRBJ1-1, with D possibly matching TRBD1 (5 bases). The clonotype originates from a human donor who donated a stem cell graft to a child with combined immunodeficiency. The CDR3 reads CATRVGADTEAFF. In nucleotides, the CDR3 is TGTGCCACCAGGGTAGGGGCGGACACTGAAGCTTTCTTT.